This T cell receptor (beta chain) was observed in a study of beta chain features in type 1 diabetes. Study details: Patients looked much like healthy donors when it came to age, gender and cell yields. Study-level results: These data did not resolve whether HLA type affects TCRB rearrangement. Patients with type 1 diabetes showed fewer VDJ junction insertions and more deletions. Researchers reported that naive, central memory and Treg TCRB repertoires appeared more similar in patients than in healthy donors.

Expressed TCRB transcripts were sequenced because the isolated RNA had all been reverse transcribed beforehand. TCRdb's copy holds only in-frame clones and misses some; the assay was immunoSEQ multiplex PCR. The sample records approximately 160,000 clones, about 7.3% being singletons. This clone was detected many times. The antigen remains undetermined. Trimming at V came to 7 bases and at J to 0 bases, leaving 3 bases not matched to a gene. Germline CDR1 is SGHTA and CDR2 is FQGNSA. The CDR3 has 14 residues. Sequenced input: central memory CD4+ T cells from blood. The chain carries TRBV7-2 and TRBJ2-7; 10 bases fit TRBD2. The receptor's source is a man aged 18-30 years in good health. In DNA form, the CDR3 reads TGTGCCAGCACCACTAGCGGGAACTCCTACGAGCAGTACTTC. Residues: CASTTSGNSYEQYF.